These 19 T cell receptor beta chains originate from one sample sequenced in a study of neurological immune-mediated disorders. From the 5' RACE reads, TCRdb called clonotypes with MiXCR, one entry per CDR3 protein. The sample lists some 15,000 distinct CDR3 sequences; more than 9% were seen once. The source material was PBMCs. The origin of the receptors is a middle-aged woman in good health.

This clonotype is labeled as medium-sized (0.01 to 0.1%). J is TRBJ2-7 and V is TRBV7-6, with D uncertain. Trimming cost V 2 bases and J 5 bases, with 7 bases left between them. Germline CDR1 and CDR2: SGHVS and FNYEAQ. The CDR3 extends over 12 amino acids. CDR3 sequence: CASSLYNNEQYF. For the CDR3, the DNA is TGTGCCAGCAGCTTATATAACAACGAGCAGTACTTC.

This clonotype was detected ten times or more. This chain connects TRBV7-9 to TRBJ1-2, with 9 bases lining up with TRBD1. Trimming cost V 7 bases and J 7 bases; bases outside gene matches: 7. Per germline, CDR1 SEHNR and CDR2 FQNEAQ (reference sequence). This CDR3 has 13 amino acids. The CDR3 protein is CASTPGTGSGYTF. The CDR3 coding sequence is TGTGCCAGCACCCCCGGGACAGGGTCTGGCTACACCTTC.

This clonotype was detected many times. This chain links TRBV2 with TRBJ2-5; 11 bases align to TRBD1. Per the germline V gene, CDR1 is SNHLY and CDR2 is FYNNEI. The CDR3 length is 14 residues. Losses at the gene ends were 6 bases for V and 2 bases for J; bases not matched to a gene: 2. CDR3 in amino acids: CASSRDRGQETQYF. The DNA of the CDR3 is TGTGCCAGCAGCCGGGACAGGGGGCAAGAGACCCAGTACTTC.

This clonotype was observed at least ten times. The V call is TRBV28, the J call TRBJ2-6; no reliable D call. The CDR3 is 15 amino acids. V lost 6 bases and J 0 bases, leaving 9 bases between the germline ends. From germline, CDR1 is MDHEN and CDR2 SYDVKM. The CDR3 nucleotides read TGTGCCAGCAGCCAAGGTAGCTCTGGGGCCAACGTCCTGACTTTC. The encoded protein is CASSQGSSGANVLTF. Full variable domain (rest looked up from reference TRBV28 and TRBJ2-6): DVKVTQSSRYLVKRTGEKVFLECVQDMDHENMFWYRQDPGLGLRLIYFSYDVKMKEKGDIPEGYSVSREKKERFSLILESASTNQTSMYLCASSQGSSGANVLTFGAGSRLTVL.

This clonotype was seen at least ten times. This chain links TRBV5-1 with TRBJ2-5; D is ambiguous. The CDR3 runs to 12 residues. The germline CDR1 and CDR2 sequences are SGHRS and YFSETQ. V lost 3 bases, J lost 5 bases, and 8 bases lay in between. CDR3 region: CASSWASETQYF. CDR3 DNA sequence: TGCGCCAGCAGCTGGGCATCGGAGACCCAGTACTTC. Based on the CDR3 plus reference TRBV5-1 and TRBJ2-5, the full variable domain is KAGVTQTPRYLIKTRGQQVTLSCSPISGHRSVSWYQQTPGQGLQFLFEYFSETQRNKGNFPGRFSGRQFSNSRSEMNVSTLELGDSALYLCASSWASETQYFGPGTRLLVL.

This clonotype has ten or more counts. This rearrangement joins TRBV20-1 to TRBJ2-7; no clear D gene. CDR1 DFQATT and CDR2 SNEGSKA come from the germline V gene (reference sequence). This CDR3 is built from 12 residues. Trimming stripped 3 bases from V and 2 bases from J, with 8 bases between. CDR3 residues: CSARAVTYEQYF. DNA of the CDR3: TGCAGTGCTAGGGCAGTTACCTACGAGCAGTACTTC.

The table lists this clonotype with many counts. The V and J genes are TRBV20-1 and TRBJ2-1, with 8 bases aligning to TRBD2. The CDR3 has 14 residues. Germline V gives CDR1 DFQATT, CDR2 SNEGSKA (reference sequence). Germline trimming cut 7 bases from V and 7 bases from J; bases unmatched to any gene: 12. The chain's CDR3 is CSGPAGTRNNEQFF. DNA of the CDR3: TGCAGTGGACCCGCCGGGACTAGGAATAATGAGCAGTTCTTC.

In its sample, this clonotype was seen many times. The rearrangement joins TRBV6-4 to TRBJ2-1; 12 bases map to TRBD2. The CDR3 runs to 15 residues. The junction had 6 bases not matched to a gene; V was cut back by 4 bases and J by 8 bases. Germline values: CDR1 MRHNA, CDR2 SNTAGT. The CDR3 sequence is CASSAWTSGKDEQFF. The CDR3, as DNA: TGTGCCAGCAGTGCCTGGACTAGCGGGAAGGATGAGCAGTTCTTC.

Points on this clonotype: Because the CDR3's place on the DNA is in doubt, the DNA is left out and the CDR3 is given as listed by TCRdb. V and J are TRBV5-1 and TRBJ2-5; no check of the table's D call, TRBD2, against the DNA was made. CDR1 and CDR2 (germline): SGHRS, YFSETQ. The CDR3 has 22 residues if both end residues are counted. The CDR3 is CASSFYICSARGPTVVEETQYF.

At least ten counts were recorded for this clonotype. The junction departs from germline at one end; a sequencing error may be responsible. The rearrangement joins TRBV3-1 to TRBJ2-1; 9 positions agree with TRBD1. The V gene's germline CDR1 is LGHDT and CDR2 YNNKEL (reference sequence). This CDR3 region has 12 residues. The CDR3 sequence: CASSQGTGVAVF. CDR3 bases: TGTGCCAGCAGCCAAGGGACAGGGGTGGCAGTCTTC.

The sample holds many counts of this clonotype. The genes are TRBV25-1 and TRBJ2-7; 9 nucleotides match TRBD2. This CDR3 contains 14 residues. Germline loops: CDR1 MGHDK, CDR2 SYGVNS. V gave up 4 bases and J gave up 4 bases; unmatched junction bases: 5. The CDR3 nucleotides read TGTGCCAGCAGTGTAGCGGGAGTGGAGTACGAGCAGTACTTC. The encoded protein is CASSVAGVEYEQYF.

The sample holds many counts of this clonotype. This chain uses TRBV20-1 with TRBJ1-5; 8 bases match TRBD1. CDR1 is DFQATT and CDR2 is SNEGSKA in the germline V gene (reference sequence). V shed 6 bases, J shed 1 base, and the junction held 8 bases outside the gene matches. This CDR3 spans 15 amino acids. Here the CDR3 reads CSANTWTGSNQPQHF. The CDR3 nucleotides are TGCAGTGCAAACACTTGGACAGGGAGCAATCAGCCCCAGCATTTT.

This clonotype is medium-sized within its sample. The chain combines TRBV27 with TRBJ2-7, with D maybe TRBD2 (6 bases). The V and J ends lost 8 bases and 3 bases respectively, with 23 bases between them. CDR1 and CDR2 (germline): MNHEY, SMNVEV (reference sequence). The CDR3 extends over 16 amino acids. The CDR3 region is CASAPALRASDYEQYF. The CDR3 bases are TGTGCCAGCGCCCCTGCCCTTAGGGCTAGCGACTACGAGCAGTACTTC.

V is TRBV18 and J is TRBJ2-1; the match to TRBD1 covers 9 bases. CDR1 is KGHSH and CDR2 is LQKENI in the germline V gene. This CDR3 is built from 17 residues. V lost 1 base to trimming and J lost 1 base; unmatched junction nucleotides: 5. CDR3 sequence reads: CASSPHGTGPSYNEQFF. CDR3 nucleotides: TGTGCCAGCTCACCACATGGGACAGGGCCGTCCTACAATGAGCAGTTCTTC.

The sample holds many counts of this clonotype. V is TRBV9 and J is TRBJ1-6, with 9 positions matching TRBD1. Germline CDR1 reads SGDLS; CDR2 reads YYNGEE. V lost 3 bases, J lost 7 bases, and 5 bases stayed unmatched. This CDR3 comprises 15 residues. CDR3 sequence (DNA): TGTGCCAGCAGCGCCGGACAGGGGAGGAATTCACCCCTCCACTTT. The encoded protein is CASSAGQGRNSPLHF.

This clonotype was detected many times. The chain uses TRBV12-3 or TRBV12-4 and TRBJ1-1; a possible D gene is TRBD1 (5 bases). Trimming took off 5 bases at V and 1 base at J, with 14 bases between the two ends. The CDR3 runs 15 residues. CDR3: CASSQQSRGNTEAFF. For the CDR3, the DNA is TGTGCCAGCAGTCAACAATCGAGGGGGAACACTGAAGCTTTCTTT.

In this sample, this clonotype turned up many times. The V gene is TRBV12-3 or TRBV12-4, the J gene TRBJ2-3; no firm D call. The CDR3 has 13 amino acids. Trimming cost V 6 bases and J 3 bases, with 10 bases left between them. The CDR3 region is CASRSAGTDTQYF. The CDR3 DNA reads TGTGCCAGCAGATCTGCAGGAACAGATACGCAGTATTTT.

This clonotype occurred many times. The V call is TRBV5-1, the J call TRBJ1-5; no reliable D call. The germline V gene encodes CDR1 SGHRS and CDR2 YFSETQ. V gave up 4 bases and J gave up 2 bases, with 13 bases separating them. This CDR3 region has 15 residues. CDR3 DNA: TGCGCCAGCAGCCTGACGGTCGGGGGCAATCAGCCCCAGCATTTT. As protein: CASSLTVGGNQPQHF.

This clonotype was detected a few times. CDR3 sequence reads: CASRIGQGANGYTF. The CDR3 coding sequence is TGCGCCAGCAGAATAGGACAGGGGGCGAATGGCTACACCTTC. This chain joins TRBV5-1 and TRBJ1-2; TRBD1 matches at 11 bases. V shed 5 bases, J shed 6 bases, and the junction held 6 bases outside the gene matches. The CDR3 runs 14 residues. Germline CDR1 reads SGHRS; CDR2 reads YFSETQ.